Listed below are T cell receptor beta chains from one sample, sequenced in a study of cytomegalovirus exposure and HLA in healthy donors. Generated by immunoSEQ multiplex PCR, the TCRdb table keeps only in-frame clones and is missing some. The table has roughly 100,000 clones, around 74% seen once. The sequenced material came from PBMCs. The receptor set was obtained from a man in his forties or fifties in good health and CMV-seropositive. Each CDR3 is given with its conserved first and last residue. A D gene is named only where the DNA matches it firmly. Clone size is stated in some rows and not others, as once, few, many or a class when expanded.

clone_size	cdr3_length	v_call	j_call	d_call	cdr3_nt	cdr3_aa
few	11	TRBV2	TRBJ2-7	NA	TGTGCCAGCAGTCCTAGATGGGAGCAGTACTTC	CASSPRWEQYF
NA	16	TRBV25-1	TRBJ2-2	NA	TGTGCCAGCAGTGAATTGGGGCAGGGAAACACCGGGGAGCTGTTTTTT	CASSELGQGNTGELFF
NA	14	TRBV10-3	TRBJ2-2	NA	TGTGCCGCTATCGGGACACCTAACACCGGGGAGCTGTTTTTT	CAAIGTPNTGELFF
NA	15	TRBV5-4	TRBJ2-2	TRBD1	TGTGCCAGCAGCAATGACAGGGGCCACACCGGGGAGCTGTTTTTT	CASSNDRGHTGELFF
NA	16	TRBV9	TRBJ2-7	TRBD1	TGTGCCAGCAGCGTAGGGGACGGGACAGGGGGCTACGAGCAGTACTTC	CASSVGDGTGGYEQYF
NA	12	TRBV6-5	TRBJ2-7	TRBD1	TGTGCCAGCAGGCCTTCAGGGGGCGAGCAGTACTTC	CASRPSGGEQYF
NA	16	TRBV28	TRBJ2-7	NA	TGTGCCAGCAGTTCTCTGGGGGCGGGTTTCTCCTACGAGCAGTACTTC	CASSSLGAGFSYEQYF
NA	14	TRBV5-1	TRBJ2-3	NA	TGCGCCAGCAGCTTGGTACAGTTAGCAGATACGCAGTATTTT	CASSLVQLADTQYF
once	15	TRBV28	TRBJ2-5	TRBD2	TGTGCCAGCAGTCCCGGGACTAGCGGTCTGAAGACCCAGTACTTC	CASSPGTSGLKTQYF
once	15	TRBV7-2	TRBJ1-2	TRBD1	TGTGCCAGCAGCCTCCGACAGGGTTTCGACTATGGCTACACCTTC	CASSLRQGFDYGYTF
few	15	TRBV27	TRBJ2-3	TRBD2	TGTGCCAGCGGCCGACTAGCGGTCAACACAGATACGCAGTATTTT	CASGRLAVNTDTQYF
NA	15	TRBV11-2	TRBJ2-5	NA	TGTGCCAGCAGCTTTGGCTCGTCCCCCCAAGAGACCCAGTACTTC	CASSFGSSPQETQYF
NA	14	TRBV19	TRBJ1-2	TRBD1	TGTGCCAGTAGTAGCGGGACAGCAGCTTATGGCTACACCTTC	CASSSGTAAYGYTF
NA	14	TRBV7-9	TRBJ2-3	NA	TGTGCCAGCAGCTTGGGCGGGATCACAGATACGCAGTATTTT	CASSLGGITDTQYF
NA	16	TRBV6-5	TRBJ1-2	TRBD1	TGTGCCAGCAGTTACCGTGGGTTTGAGGGGGCAAGGGGCTACACCTTC	CASSYRGFEGARGYTF
NA	15	TRBV7-3	TRBJ2-1	NA	TGTGCCAGCAGCTTAAACGGGGTTAACAACGATGAGCAGTTCTTC	CASSLNGVNNDEQFF
NA	17	TRBV5-1	TRBJ2-3	TRBD2	TGCGCCAGCAGCTTGGAGTCGGGAGGGGCGAGCACAGATACGCAGTATTTT	CASSLESGGASTDTQYF
NA	13	TRBV28	TRBJ2-7	NA	TGTGCCAGCAGTTCGACAAATCCAGGGCTTCAGTACTTC	CASSSTNPGLQYF
NA	16	TRBV14	TRBJ2-7	TRBD2	TGTGCCAGCAGCCAGAACTCGTGGACTAGCCGCTACGAGCAGTACTTC	CASSQNSWTSRYEQYF
few	13	TRBV2	TRBJ1-1	TRBD1	TGTGCCAGCACCGATTTACCGGGACAGGGGGAACTCTTT	CASTDLPGQGELF